The present TCR beta chain was sequenced within a study of blood T cell repertoires in COVID-19 (TCRdb year 2020). Describing the broader study: Collaborator samples came from the United States, Italy and Spain and covered acute and convalescent phases of COVID-19. The material from the prospective study consisted of cDNA or gDNA derived from T cells, B-cell-depleted T cells, or PBMCs. Deeply sampled blood TCRbeta repertoires from subjects exposed to, actively infected with, or recovered from COVID-19 were included in the dataset. A freely available public database, intended as a resource for researchers studying the immune response to SARS-CoV-2, is where the repertoires were released. The samples were drawn from two sources: the first 160 participants of the ongoing ImmuneRACE study, and some 1,300 subjects contributed by 6 global collaborators. A de-identified subject ID, COVID-19 status, age in years and sex were almost always included in the sample metadata. Where available, HLA class I and class II types were taken from metadata supplied by the sample provider and were not determined by assay-based typing.

Per the germline V gene (reference sequence), LNHDA is the CDR1 and SQIVND is the CDR2. Spanning cysteine to phenylalanine, the CDR3 consists of 12 amino acids. The read is trimmed to its CDR3 DNA, 36 bases read in frame from base 1. Trimming costs V 6 bases and J 8 bases, and their ends lie 8 bases apart. The paper's findings and limits, for the study overall: The quantity of clinical and demographic metadata differed by source and by participant and was supplied without curation.

Participants in the prospective study were aged 18 to 89 years, lived in 20 to 25 United States geographic areas, and enrolled through a virtual design. In the prospective study, participants were assigned to cohorts based on the clinical history participants reported in a screening survey and a study questionnaire. Recovered participants in ImmuneRACE Cohort 3 were defined by two consecutive negative NP/OP PCR tests, clearance by a healthcare professional, or resolution of symptoms. In the prospective study, mobile phlebotomists collected whole blood, serum and a nasopharyngeal or oropharyngeal swab from each participant. Over a roughly two-month period, participants in the prospective study had the option of providing additional blood draws and questionnaires. Blood samples from the prospective study were shipped frozen or at room temperature prior to DNA extraction. Worth noting for this clone: The clone's antigen remains unknown. Base quality data are lacking; no much larger clone is found one base away.

TCRbeta CDR3 regions were amplified from genomic DNA by means of the immunoSEQ Assay, a bias-controlled multiplex PCR. Concerning the study's data processing: Nucleated cell counts per sample were estimated from amplification of reference gene primers within the assay. To quantify the absolute abundance of each unique TCRbeta CDR3 rearrangement, sequence reads were collapsed and filtered. For each sample, productive Simpson clonality was calculated as the square root of Simpson's diversity index over productive rearrangements. In TCRdb, the immuneACCESS table is reduced to in-frame sequences with V and J assigned. These tables do not hold every clone; where another copy was compared, an unresolved V gene accounts for under half, and the others remain unexplained. That table is the source of V, J and clone size, and D and trimming were worked out from the DNA. The sample includes roughly 400,000 clones, with approximately 90% observed a single time. More than 0.95% of the sample lies in the top ten.

The chain links TRBV19 with TRBJ1-6, with the D gene not clear enough to name. This clonotype was sampled from a man aged 25 to 40 who had recovered from COVID-19. Sequenced sample: PBMCs or T cells enriched from blood (not recorded which). The CDR3 sequence is CASSLDDSPLHF. At the DNA level, the sequence is TGTGCCAGTAGCCTAGACGATTCACCCCTCCACTTT.